The clone carrying this TCR beta chain is categorized as large. These data come from a study of CD4 and CD8 cells across lung adenocarcinoma regions. Using its own MiXCR run on the PCR reads, TCRdb lists one record per CDR3 protein. The data contain about 8,500 distinct CDR3 sequences, over 45% of them singletons. Germline V gives CDR1 MNHNS, CDR2 SASEGT. This CDR3 has 13 amino acids. V shed 5 bases, J shed 9 bases, and the junction held 4 bases outside the gene matches. Localized lung adenocarcinoma, a non-small cell lung cancer, affected the donors. V and J are TRBV6-1 and TRBJ2-5, with 12 bases aligning to TRBD2. Sequenced material: CD4+ T cells from the margin of a lung tumor. The origin of this receptor is a female donor with lung adenocarcinoma. The CD4 and CD8 labels of this study may be unreliable. The CDR3, as DNA: TGTGCCAGCAGTAATGGACTAGCGGGACCCCAGTACTTC. It is translated as CASSNGLAGPQYF.